Sequencing of this TCR beta chain was carried out in a study of control samples from healthy donors and cancer patients. Assay: immunoSEQ multiplex PCR; the TCRdb copy retains only in-frame clones and omits some. The sample carries 120,000 to 150,000 clones, roughly nine tenths recorded once. The sample taken for sequencing was blood. This receptor was taken from a woman aged 25 to 45 in good health.

The CDR3 DNA sequence: TGTGCCAGCAGTTACTCCGGGACAGGGGACTACGAGCAGTACTTC. Protein sequence: CASSYSGTGDYEQYF. The chain links TRBV6-5 to TRBJ2-7, with 10 bases matching TRBD1. There are 15 residues in the CDR3. Germline V gene sequence: CDR1 MNHEY, CDR2 SVGAGI. V shed 0 bases, J shed 3 bases, and the junction held 2 bases outside the gene matches.